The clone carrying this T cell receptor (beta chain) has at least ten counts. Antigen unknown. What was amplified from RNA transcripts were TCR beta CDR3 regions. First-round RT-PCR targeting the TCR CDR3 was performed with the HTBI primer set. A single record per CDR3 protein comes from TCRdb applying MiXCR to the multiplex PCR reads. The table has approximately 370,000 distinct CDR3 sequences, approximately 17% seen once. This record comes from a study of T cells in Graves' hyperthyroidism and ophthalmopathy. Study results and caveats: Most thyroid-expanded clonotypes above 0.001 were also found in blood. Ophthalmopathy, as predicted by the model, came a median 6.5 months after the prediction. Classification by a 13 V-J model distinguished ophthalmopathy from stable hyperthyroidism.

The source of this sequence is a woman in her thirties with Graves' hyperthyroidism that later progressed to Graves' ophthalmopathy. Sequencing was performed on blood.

CDR3 sequence reads: CASSQGEFKGPADTEAFF. CDR3 coding DNA: TGTGCCAGCAGCCAAGGTGAGTTTAAGGGGCCCGCGGACACTGAAGCTTTCTTT. The rearrangement links TRBV16 to TRBJ1-1; perhaps TRBD1 as D (5 bases). V was pared by 2 bases and J by 3 bases, with 22 bases between. The CDR3 consists of 18 residues. CDR1 KGHSY and CDR2 FQNENV come from the germline V gene.